Each of the 7 T cell receptor beta chains below was sequenced from the same sample in a study of control samples from healthy donors and cancer patients (dated by TCRdb to about 2020). Receptor libraries were prepared by the immunoSEQ multiplex PCR assay. Drawn from immuneACCESS, this table holds only the in-frame rearrangements with V and J called that TCRdb kept. Clones are partly lost; checked studies trace under half to an unresolved V gene and leave the rest unexplained. The table for this sample lists 70,000 or so clones; roughly 80% of them were counted only once. The ten largest account for about 3.1% of the sample. The specimen was PBMCs. These receptors all stem from a woman in her forties or fifties with lung cancer.

The V call is TRBV3-1 (or the pseudogene TRBV3-2), the J call TRBJ2-2; 11 positions match TRBD1. CDR3 size: 16 residues. Germline V CDR1 and CDR2: LGHDT, YNNKEL (reference sequence). V gave up 3 bases and J gave up 5 bases; unmatched junction bases: 5. This CDR3 is CASSQRTGGQTGELFF. For the CDR3, the DNA is TGTGCCAGCAGCCAGAGGACAGGGGGCCAGACCGGGGAGCTGTTTTTT.

The chain uses TRBV5-4 and TRBJ1-1; no reliable D call. Germline CDR1 SGHNT, CDR2 YYREEE (reference sequence). This CDR3 spans 14 amino acids. Trimming cost V 2 bases and J 4 bases, with 12 bases left between them. The CDR3 DNA reads TGTGCCAGCAGCTTAGATAAGGGCCTCACTGAAGCTTTCTTT. Protein: CASSLDKGLTEAFF. Looking up the rest from reference TRBV5-4 and TRBJ1-1 gives the full variable domain: ETGVTQSPTHLIKTRGQQVTLRCSSQSGHNTVSWYQQALGQGPQFIFQYYREEENGRGNFPPRFSGLQFPNYSSELNVNALELDDSALYLCASSLDKGLTEAFFGQGTRLTVV.

This clone appeared a few times. The V gene is TRBV9, the J gene TRBJ2-1; 14 positions agree with TRBD2. V shed 3 bases and J 6 bases; nucleotides not matched to a gene: 11. Germline loops: CDR1 SGDLS, CDR2 YYNGEE. The CDR3 has 18 amino acids. CDR3 coding DNA: TGTGCCAGCAGCGCCTCGACTAGCGGGGGGGCCAGGGTCAATGAGCAGTTCTTC. Translating gives CASSASTSGGARVNEQFF.

The chain recombines TRBV11-3 with TRBJ1-1, with D perhaps TRBD1 (6 bases). Trimming pared 7 bases from V and 6 bases from J, leaving 21 bases between. CDR3 length equals 15 residues. Germline loops: CDR1 SGHNT, CDR2 YENEEA. CDR3 bases: TGTGCCAGCAACCCAAGTAAGGGGGTTGGCGCTGAAGCTTTCTTT. Translation gives CASNPSKGVGAEAFF. Full variable domain (missing parts from reference TRBV11-3 and TRBJ1-1): EAGVVQSPRYKIIEKKQPVAFWCNPISGHNTLYWYLQNLGQGPELLIRYENEEAVDDSQLPKDRFSAERLKGVDSTLKIQPAELGDSAVYLCASNPSKGVGAEAFFGQGTRLTVV.

The chain combines TRBV7-2 with TRBJ1-2; TRBD1 matches at 8 bases. The V gene's germline CDR1 is SGHTA and CDR2 FQGNSA. The CDR3 sequence is 13 residues long. V shed 4 bases and J 6 bases; nucleotides not matched to a gene: 4. In DNA, the CDR3 is TGTGCCAGCAGCTCACAGGGGGTGAATGGCTACACCTTC. Translated: CASSSQGVNGYTF. Full variable domain (missing parts from reference TRBV7-2 and TRBJ1-2): GAGVSQSPSNKVTEKGKDVELRCDPISGHTALYWYRQSLGQGLEFLIYFQGNSAPDKSGLPSDRFSAERTGGSVSTLTIQRTQQEDSAVYLCASSSQGVNGYTFGSGTRLTVV.

The V and J genes are TRBV6-5 and TRBJ1-6; D call uncertain. The CDR3 is 16 amino acids. The germline V gene has CDR1 MNHEY and CDR2 SVGAGI. Trimming took off 2 bases at V and 0 bases at J, with 8 bases between the two ends. The CDR3: CASSYGDSSYNSPLHF. In DNA, the CDR3 is TGTGCCAGCAGTTACGGGGATTCCTCCTATAATTCACCCCTCCACTTT.

This clone was detected only once. The chain uses TRBV11-2 and TRBJ2-7; 8 positions match TRBD1. Germline CDR1 and CDR2: SGHAT and FQNNGV. With V trimmed by 3 bases and J by 9 bases, 13 bases remained unmatched. The CDR3 totals 15 residues. CDR3 in amino acids: CASSLPFGQGRGQYF. As DNA, the CDR3 is TGTGCCAGCAGCTTGCCCTTCGGACAGGGACGAGGGCAGTACTTC. The full variable domain, completed using reference TRBV11-2 and TRBJ2-7, is EAGVAQSPRYKIIEKRQSVAFWCNPISGHATLYWYQQILGQGPKLLIQFQNNGVVDDSQLPKDRFSAERLKGVDSTLKIQPAKLEDSAVYLCASSLPFGQGRGQYFGPGTRLTVT.